This TCR beta chain was obtained from a study of CD8 T cells in ankylosing spondylitis. General observations from the study: Within matched ankylosing spondylitis synovial fluid, disease-linked clones were reportedly significantly enriched. Earlier reports found some motif variants in synovial fluid and blood in reactive arthritis. Characteristic, it appeared, of ankylosing spondylitis blood was a TCR beta motif of fewer than 10 highly homologous variants.

In its sample, this clonotype was seen many times. Antigen: not known. This CDR3 spans 14 amino acids. Trimming removed 5 bases from V and 5 bases from J, with 13 bases in between. TCRdb re-called the 5' RACE reads through MiXCR, storing one row per CDR3 protein. Of 400,000 to 450,000 distinct CDR3 sequences listed, roughly a sixth were seen once; the top ten hold 1%. This clonotype was obtained from a male donor with ankylosing spondylitis. The sequencing input was blood, either unsorted or a sorted T cell fraction (not recorded which). This rearrangement joins TRBV12-3 or TRBV12-4 to TRBJ2-1, with D maybe TRBD2 (6 bases). The chain's CDR3 is CASSMPGVHNEQFF. CDR3 sequence (DNA): TGTGCCAGCAGTATGCCGGGAGTACACAATGAGCAGTTCTTC.